These T cell receptor beta chains were read from a single sample in a study of blood T cells in healthy people across ages. TCRdb called the 5' RACE reads again in MiXCR, with one record for every CDR3 protein. The sample carries about 720,000 distinct CDR3 sequences, approximately 25% recorded once. The same sample was also used in a study of T cells of mothers and their children.

Sequencing input: blood. These receptors were taken from a boy between 10 and 17 years old in good health. The CDR3 runs from the conserved cysteine through the conserved F or W. The order of the fields is J gene, clone size, D gene, V gene, CDR3 protein, CDR3 DNA. A D gene is named only where the DNA matches it firmly. A clone size is listed for some rows: how often the clone was seen (once, few, many), or a class if it is expanded.

TRBJ1-2 . . TRBV19 CASSNAELGARDGYTF TGTGCCAGTAGTAACGCCGAGTTGGGGGCGCGGGATGGCTACACCTTC
TRBJ2-1 . TRBD2 TRBV7-3 CASSTTGLAGFYNEQFF TGTGCCAGCAGCACTACCGGACTAGCGGGGTTCTACAATGAGCAGTTCTTC
TRBJ1-3 . TRBD1 TRBV7-9 CASSQGASGNTIYF TGTGCCAGCAGTCAGGGGGCGTCTGGAAACACCATATATTTT
TRBJ2-1 few . TRBV5-1 CASIGHNEQFF TGCGCCAGCATCGGTCACAATGAGCAGTTCTTC
TRBJ2-7 . TRBD1 TRBV29-1 CSATGLSYEQYF TGCAGCGCGACAGGGCTATCCTACGAGCAGTACTTC
TRBJ2-7 . . TRBV6-5 CASSRPGHDPEQYF TGTGCCAGCAGTAGACCGGGACACGACCCGGAGCAGTACTTC
TRBJ2-5 . TRBD2 TRBV3-1 CASSQEAGAETQYF TGTGCCAGCAGCCAAGAAGCGGGGGCAGAGACCCAGTACTTC
TRBJ2-1 . . TRBV15 CATSRDRFGNEQFF TGTGCCACCAGCAGAGATAGATTCGGGAACGAGCAGTTCTTC
TRBJ2-5 . . TRBV29-1 CSVSSGNQETQYF TGCAGCGTGTCCAGCGGAAACCAAGAGACCCAGTACTTC
TRBJ2-7 once TRBD1 TRBV4-1 CASSPDWTGGSYEQYF TGCGCCAGCAGCCCCGACTGGACAGGGGGCTCCTACGAGCAGTACTTC
TRBJ2-5 few TRBD2 TRBV5-1 CASSLSSTSGGQETQYF TGCGCCAGCAGCTTATCCTCGACGAGCGGGGGCCAAGAGACCCAGTACTTC
TRBJ1-1 . . TRBV9 CASSVVGGLGANTEAFF TGTGCCAGCAGCGTAGTCGGGGGTTTAGGGGCAAACACTGAAGCTTTCTTT
TRBJ2-7 . . TRBV11-3 CASSPSAGASYEQYF TGTGCCAGCAGCCCCAGCGCGGGGGCATCCTACGAGCAGTACTTC
TRBJ2-1 . . TRBV20-1 CSASWQIQFF TGCAGTGCTAGTTGGCAAATACAGTTCTTC
TRBJ2-1 few TRBD2 TRBV11-3 CASSLSGYNGQFF TGTGCCAGCAGCCTTAGCGGGTACAATGGGCAGTTCTTC
TRBJ1-1 once . TRBV5-4 CASSLGGVEAFF TGTGCCAGCAGCTTAGGTGGTGTTGAAGCTTTCTTT
TRBJ2-7 . . TRBV20-1 CSARDTQGADYEQYF TGCAGTGCTAGAGATACCCAGGGAGCGGACTACGAGCAGTACTTC
TRBJ1-1 . . TRBV12-3/TRBV12-4 CASSLERRARNTEAFF TGTGCCAGCAGTTTAGAACGCAGGGCCAGGAACACTGAAGCTTTCTTT
TRBJ1-2 . . TRBV5-1 CASSLAGGAEGYTF TGCGCCAGCAGCTTGGCAGGCGGCGCGGAGGGCTACACCTTC
TRBJ2-3 few . TRBV12-1 CASSSPVRCGSSTDTQYF TGTGCCAGCAGCTCCCCAGTGAGGTGCGGCTCTAGCACAGATACGCAGTATTTT
TRBJ2-1 few . TRBV25-1 CASTLGASANNEQFF TGTGCCAGCACTCTAGGGGCTAGCGCCAACAATGAGCAGTTCTTC
TRBJ2-1 . . TRBV7-2 CASSLAGFGDEQFF TGTGCCAGCAGCTTGGCGGGATTTGGCGATGAGCAGTTCTTC
TRBJ2-7 few . TRBV4-2 CASSQESVGGTRAYEQYF TGTGCCAGCAGCCAAGAGAGCGTTGGGGGGACACGAGCCTACGAGCAGTACTTC
TRBJ1-5 few . TRBV19 CASSLREGHNQPQHF TGTGCCAGTAGTTTGAGGGAGGGGCACAATCAGCCCCAGCATTTT
TRBJ2-1 few . TRBV2 CASRAQSYNEQFF TGTGCCAGCAGGGCCCAGTCCTACAATGAGCAGTTCTTC
TRBJ2-3 . TRBD1 TRBV20-1 CSASIRQGVRTDTQYF TGCAGTGCCAGTATTAGGCAGGGGGTGAGAACAGATACGCAGTATTTT
TRBJ2-7 . . TRBV18 CASSPPISAGGEQYF TGTGCCAGCTCACCACCTATCTCCGCGGGTGGGGAGCAGTACTTC
TRBJ2-1 . . TRBV7-8 CASSWDPGLVYNEQFF TGTGCCAGCAGCTGGGACCCGGGACTCGTATACAATGAGCAGTTCTTC
TRBJ1-1 . . TRBV7-2 CASSLEGWTEAFF TGTGCCAGCAGCTTAGAAGGGTGGACTGAAGCTTTCTTT
TRBJ2-5 . . TRBV20-1 CSARFMETQYF TGCAGTGCTAGATTTATGGAGACCCAGTACTTC
TRBJ2-1 . TRBD2 TRBV6-2/TRBV6-3 CASSTTGTSVDNEQFF TGTGCCAGCAGTACTACCGGGACTAGCGTAGACAATGAGCAGTTCTTC
TRBJ2-4 few . TRBV6-5 CASTPAGKDIQYF TGTGCCAGCACTCCCGCCGGGAAGGACATTCAGTACTTC
TRBJ1-2 . . TRBV12-3/TRBV12-4 CASSPTLGAVVAGYTF TGTGCCAGCAGTCCCACGCTGGGGGCTGTGGTAGCTGGCTACACCTTC
TRBJ1-1 . . TRBV20-1 CSARGHPIGENTEAFF TGCAGTGCCCGGGGCCACCCCATCGGAGAAAACACTGAAGCTTTCTTT
TRBJ2-2 . TRBD2 TRBV28 CASHLAGGDTGELFF TGTGCCAGCCATCTAGCGGGAGGTGACACCGGGGAGCTGTTTTTT
TRBJ1-2 . TRBD1 TRBV5-1 CASSFEQGAGGYTF TGCGCCAGCAGCTTCGAACAGGGGGCTGGGGGCTACACCTTC
TRBJ2-4 few TRBD2 TRBV20-1 CSARDLTSGRRFGNIQYF TGCAGTGCTAGAGATCTCACTAGCGGGAGAAGGTTTGGAAACATTCAGTACTTC
TRBJ2-3 few TRBD2 TRBV14 CASSPRLAGGPADTQYF TGTGCCAGCAGCCCGAGACTAGCGGGAGGCCCCGCAGATACGCAGTATTTT
TRBJ2-5 many . TRBV29-1 CSVSGGQETQYF TGCAGCGTTTCGGGCGGCCAAGAGACCCAGTACTTC
TRBJ2-7 few . TRBV12-3/TRBV12-4 CASSGTDTYEQYF TGTGCCAGCAGCGGGACGGATACCTACGAGCAGTACTTC
TRBJ2-3 . . TRBV28 CASSFPGGVTDTQYF TGTGCCAGCAGTTTCCCCGGGGGCGTTACAGATACGCAGTATTTT
TRBJ2-5 . . TRBV11-2 CASSMKRGWETQCF TGTGCCAGCAGCATGAAACGGGGGTGGGAGACCCAGTGCTTC
TRBJ2-1 . . TRBV20-1 CSALQQDFNEQFF TGCAGTGCCCTCCAACAGGATTTCAATGAGCAGTTCTTC
TRBJ2-5 . TRBD1 TRBV28 CASSSYDRVRETQYF TGTGCCAGCAGTTCATACGACAGGGTACGGGAGACCCAGTACTTC
TRBJ1-1 . . TRBV28 CASRGYYRVLLNTEAFF TGTGCCAGCAGGGGATACTACAGGGTGCTTTTGAACACTGAAGCTTTCTTT
TRBJ2-3 . . TRBV15 CATSRVGFSTDTQYF TGTGCCACCAGCAGAGTAGGGTTTAGCACAGATACGCAGTATTTT
TRBJ1-2 . . TRBV29-1 CSVQQGANYGYTF TGCAGCGTCCAACAGGGAGCTAACTATGGCTACACCTTC
TRBJ2-1 . . TRBV6-5 CASSLVSPYNEQFF TGTGCCAGCAGTTTGGTATCACCCTACAATGAGCAGTTCTTC
TRBJ2-7 . . TRBV7-9 CASSAQRGKSYGQYF TGTGCCAGCAGCGCCCAGAGGGGAAAATCCTACGGGCAGTACTTC
TRBJ2-7 . . TRBV7-9 CASSFQGAGAYEQYF TGTGCCAGCAGCTTCCAGGGGGCGGGAGCCTACGAGCAGTACTTC
TRBJ2-7 few . TRBV9 CASSSWGGGGYEQYF TGTGCCAGCAGCTCCTGGGGAGGGGGTGGCTACGAGCAGTACTTC
TRBJ2-4 . . TRBV7-2 CASSLETTRYIQYF TGTGCCAGCAGCCTAGAAACGACTAGGTACATTCAGTACTTC
TRBJ2-3 few . TRBV24-1 CATSDGGDSTDTQYF TGTGCCACCAGTGATGGCGGGGACAGCACAGATACGCAGTATTTT